This paragraph covers one T cell receptor beta chain sequence. The antigen remains undetermined. The Oncomine TCR Beta short-read assay sequenced DNA from cultured CD4+ T cells. TCRdb re-called the PCR reads through MiXCR, storing one row per CDR3 protein. The sample holds 18,000 or so distinct CDR3 sequences, about 40% seen once. Treatment defined: roughly ten-day PBMC culture with coronavirus spike peptide pools or control peptides (ViraFEST assay). Germline loops: CDR1 SQVTM, CDR2 ANQGSEA. This CDR3 is built from 13 residues. Trimming left V 4 bases short and J 0 bases short, with 4 bases between. This entry is derived from a study of vaccination and CD4 T cells after COVID-19.

Sequencing used CD4+ T cells from blood, cultured in vitro, obtained before SARS-CoV-2 vaccination. The source of this sequence is a human donor who received a COVID-19 vaccine. The chain recombines TRBV29-1 with TRBJ2-6; D is unclear. CDR3 protein: CSVGSSGANVLTF. CDR3 nucleotides: TGCAGCGTTGGAAGCTCTGGGGCCAACGTCCTGACTTTC.